This TCR beta chain was sequenced in a study of T cell responses to AZD1222 COVID-19 vaccine. In germline, CDR1 is MDHEN, CDR2 SYDVKM. V lost 7 bases, J lost 1 base, and 11 bases lay in between. The length of the CDR3 is 14 residues. To note about this clone: Its target is unknown.

Repertoires were generated with immunoSEQ multiplex PCR, while TCRdb's copy carries only in-frame clones and drops some. The sample carries over 85,000 clones, roughly 86% recorded once. Study-wide results and limits: Among vaccine-associated CD4 TCRs, coverage spanned spike, with dominance at 160-218 and 743-854. Of the AZD1222 recipients, only 6 or 7 were seropositive at baseline. White British people made up most donors, females outnumbered males, and clonal diversity was possibly underestimated.

The sequence derives from an adult in good health. The rearrangement links TRBV28 to TRBJ1-5; D might be TRBD1 (6 bases). Sequenced here: peripheral blood, sampled on day 0 of AZD1222 vaccination. The CDR3 sequence is CASTGVGSNQPQHF. The CDR3 DNA follows: TGTGCCAGCACAGGGGTGGGGAGCAATCAGCCCCAGCATTTT.